A single sample is the source of the 10 T cell receptor beta chains below, sequenced in a study of cytomegalovirus exposure and HLA in healthy donors. Sequencing was performed with immunoSEQ multiplex PCR; in TCRdb, only in-frame clones are kept and a portion is missing. This table has 250,000 or so clones, 90% appearing once. Sample: PBMCs. The receptor set was obtained from a woman aged 18-30 years in good health and CMV-seronegative.

The gene calls are TRBV7-6 and TRBJ2-6, with D possibly matching TRBD1 (6 bases). Germline-derived CDR1 and CDR2 are SGHVS and FNYEAQ. The length of the CDR3 is 16 residues. V was trimmed by 2 bases and J by 2 bases, leaving 10 bases between them. CDR3 coding DNA: TGTGCCAGCAGCTTATTATCAGGGGCTGGGGCCAACGTCCTGACTTTC. Residues: CASSLLSGAGANVLTF.

V is TRBV9 and J is TRBJ2-3; TRBD1 matches 8 bases. The J segment lost 1 base and the V segment lost 4 bases, leaving 8 bases of the junction unmatched. This CDR3 contains 16 residues. In germline, CDR1 is SGDLS, CDR2 YYNGEE. The CDR3 coding sequence is TGTGCCAGCAGCCCACTAGGACAGGGCGGCACAGATACGCAGTATTTT. This sequence encodes CASSPLGQGGTDTQYF.

V gene TRBV6-5 combines with J gene TRBJ2-2, with 7 bases aligning to TRBD1. Germline lookup yields CDR1 MNHEY and CDR2 SVGAGI. This CDR3 has 16 residues. J gave up 3 bases and V 2 bases, and 6 bases lay outside the gene matches. Here the CDR3 DNA reads TGTGCCAGCAGTTACCAGACAGGGAAGGACACCGGGGAGCTGTTTTTT. It is translated as CASSYQTGKDTGELFF.

The rearrangement links TRBV4-1 to TRBJ2-2; D is undetermined. Germline CDR1 and CDR2: MGHRA and YSYEKL. The length of the CDR3 is 14 residues. The ends were cut back, 3 bases at V and 2 bases at J, with 7 bases in the middle. The CDR3 DNA is TGCGCCAGCAGCCAGGCACATAACACCGGGGAGCTGTTTTTT. Residues: CASSQAHNTGELFF.

CDR3 DNA: TGTGCCAGCAGCTCTAGCGGGGGCCTCACGTTCGAGCTGTTTTTT. The encoded protein is CASSSSGGLTFELFF. The J gene is TRBJ2-2, the V gene TRBV7-2, with TRBD2 matching over 10 bases. Germline lookup yields CDR1 SGHTA and CDR2 FQGNSA. The V gene end was trimmed by 4 bases and the J gene end by 11 bases; junction bases not matched to a gene: 10. The length of the CDR3 is 15 residues.

V usage is TRBV7-9 and J usage is TRBJ1-3; no firm D call. CDR1 and CDR2 from the germline V gene are SEHNR and FQNEAQ (reference sequence). The CDR3 has 14 amino acids. V was shortened by 3 bases and J by 3 bases, with 9 bases between the two germline ends. The CDR3 DNA reads as TGTGCCAGCAGCTTGGTCGGGGATGGAAACACCATATATTTT. This gives the protein CASSLVGDGNTIYF.

The V and J genes are TRBV6-5 and TRBJ2-3, with TRBD1 identical over 9 bases. In germline, CDR1 is MNHEY, CDR2 SVGAGI. The CDR3 runs to 15 residues. V shed 7 bases, J shed 6 bases, and the junction held 11 bases outside the gene matches. CDR3 sequence reads: CASIAYGTGLDTQYF. CDR3 bases: TGTGCCAGCATCGCATACGGGACAGGGCTGGATACGCAGTATTTT.

The chain's CDR3 is CASSLRRQGLLSPLHF. The CDR3 DNA reads as TGTGCCAGCAGCTTACGTAGGCAGGGGCTATTATCACCCCTCCACTTT. The V gene is TRBV7-2, the J gene TRBJ1-6; D may be TRBD1 (6 bases). V was trimmed by 2 bases and J by 10 bases, leaving 18 bases between them. Germline loops: CDR1 SGHTA, CDR2 FQGNSA. CDR3 length: 16 amino acids.

V usage is TRBV28 and J usage is TRBJ1-2, with D tentatively TRBD1 (6 bases). The ends were cut back, 4 bases at V and 2 bases at J, with 17 bases in the middle. Looked up from germline, CDR1 is MDHEN and CDR2 is SYDVKM. This CDR3 contains 16 residues. CDR3 protein: CASSSILTGPNYGYTF. The CDR3 DNA reads TGTGCCAGCAGTTCCATTCTTACAGGGCCCAACTATGGCTACACCTTC.

This rearrangement joins TRBV30 to TRBJ1-5, with no clear D. Trimming pared 0 bases from V and 5 bases from J, leaving 11 bases between. Germline lookup yields CDR1 GTSNPN and CDR2 SVGIG (reference sequence). The CDR3 spans 14 residues. The CDR3 bases are TGTGCCTGGAGTGTACTGAGCGCCCATCAGCCCCAGCATTTT. Translation gives CAWSVLSAHQPQHF.